The rows below give T cell receptor beta chains drawn from one sample of a study of cytomegalovirus exposure and HLA in healthy donors. The assay was immunoSEQ multiplex PCR, and TCRdb's table has in-frame clones only and misses some. The table includes about 130,000 clones, 65% to 80% detected once. The sequenced sample consisted of PBMCs. These receptors originate from a male donor in good health and CMV-seropositive. CDR3s include the opening cysteine and the closing phenylalanine or tryptophan. D genes are given only for firm matches. Clone size is shown for a subset of rows, as once, few, many or a class of expanded clone.

>TRBV6-5|TRBJ2-7|NA|once
TGTGCCAGCACTCTAAACGGGTTCGAGCAGTACTTC
CASTLNGFEQYF
>TRBV7-9|TRBJ2-7|NA|NA
TGTGCCAGCAGCCTTTTGGGGCAGGGAAGGATGACCTACGAGCAGTACTTC
CASSLLGQGRMTYEQYF
>TRBV7-2|TRBJ1-2|TRBD1|NA
TGTGCCAGCAGCTTGTCCAGGGACAGAAACTATGGCTACACCTTC
CASSLSRDRNYGYTF
>TRBV16|TRBJ1-2|NA|few
TGTGCCAGCAGCCAATTCAGGGCAGGAGGCTACACCTTC
CASSQFRAGGYTF
>TRBV11-1|TRBJ2-1|NA|NA
TGTGCCAGCAGTCCCCAAACTAACAATGAGCAGTTCTTC
CASSPQTNNEQFF
>TRBV7-9|TRBJ1-4|NA|few
TGTTCCAGCAGCTTAACGAGCGGAAAACTGTTTTTT
CSSSLTSGKLFF
>TRBV9|TRBJ1-3|TRBD1|few
TGTGCCAGCAGCGCGACAGGGTCTGGAAACACCATATATTTT
CASSATGSGNTIYF
>TRBV5-3|TRBJ2-2|NA|NA
TGTGCCAGAAGCTTGAAATGGGCCAGCCATAGGAACACCGGGGAGCTGTTTTTT
CARSLKWASHRNTGELFF
>TRBV2|TRBJ2-7|TRBD1|NA
TGTGCCAGCAAAGGGACAGCCTACGAGCAGTACTTC
CASKGTAYEQYF
>TRBV28|TRBJ2-7|NA|NA
TGTGCCAGCAGTATCCCGACACCTTCCGAGCAGTACTTC
CASSIPTPSEQYF
>TRBV5-1|TRBJ1-1|NA|few
TGCGCCAGCAGCTTGTGGTCAGGGTCTATGAACACTGAAGCTTTCTTT
CASSLWSGSMNTEAFF
>TRBV6-5|TRBJ1-2|TRBD1|NA
TGTGCCAGCAGTGTCCGACAGGGTATTAACTATGGCTACACCTTC
CASSVRQGINYGYTF
>TRBV6-5|TRBJ2-7|NA|NA
TGTGCCAGCAGTTACAGGGGACTCTACGAGCAGTACTTC
CASSYRGLYEQYF
>TRBV29-1|TRBJ1-5|NA|NA
TGCAGCGTCCTAGACAGAGCGGGTCAGCCCCAGCATTTT
CSVLDRAGQPQHF
>TRBV28|TRBJ1-5|NA|NA
TGTGCCAGCAGTCCACCGCGGGGTCGCAATCAGCCCCAGCATTTT
CASSPPRGRNQPQHF
>TRBV13|TRBJ1-1|TRBD1|NA
TGTGCCAGCAGCTTCTCAGGGGGGTTCAAAACTGAAGCTTTCTTT
CASSFSGGFKTEAFF
>TRBV7-9|TRBJ2-2|TRBD2|once
TGTGCCAGCAGCTTAAGCGACGGCGGGAGAACAAACACCGGGGAGCTGTTTTTT
CASSLSDGGRTNTGELFF
>TRBV6-1|TRBJ2-1|TRBD1|few
TGTGCCAGCAGTGCGACAGGGGGCTTGAGGAATGAGCAGTTCTTC
CASSATGGLRNEQFF
>TRBV5-5|TRBJ2-2|TRBD2|NA
TGTGCCAGCAGCTTGGTTCCGGGACTAGCGGTCAACACCGGGGAGCTGTTTTTT
CASSLVPGLAVNTGELFF
>TRBV5-4|TRBJ1-3|NA|NA
TGTGCCAGCAGCTTGTTAACAACGACTGGAAACACCATATATTTT
CASSLLTTTGNTIYF
>TRBV5-1|TRBJ2-5|TRBD2|few
TGCGCCAGCTCTGAGGGAGGGGCCCAGTACTTC
CASSEGGAQYF
>TRBV5-4|TRBJ2-1|TRBD1|NA
TGTGCCAGCAGCTTGGGGGCAAGGGGGCGGTTATACAATGAGCAGTTCTTC
CASSLGARGRLYNEQFF
>TRBV6-1|TRBJ2-1|TRBD1|NA
TGTGCCACTTTACAGACAGGGTTGAACAATGAGCAGTTCTTC
CATLQTGLNNEQFF
>TRBV2|TRBJ2-7|TRBD2|NA
TGTGCCAGCAGTGGGGTTCGGCGGGGGACCTACGAGCAGTACTTC
CASSGVRRGTYEQYF
>TRBV18|TRBJ2-1|TRBD1|NA
TGTGCCAGCTCACCAATGGGACAGGGGGTGAACAATGAGCAGTTCTTC
CASSPMGQGVNNEQFF
>TRBV18|TRBJ2-1|NA|NA
TGTGCCAGCTCACCAAACAGGGCTAGCTCCTACAATGAGCAGTTCTTC
CASSPNRASSYNEQFF
>TRBV7-9|TRBJ2-5|TRBD2|NA
TGTGCCAGCAGTATAGCGGGCCAAGAGACCCAGTACTTC
CASSIAGQETQYF
>TRBV29-1|TRBJ2-5|NA|NA
TGCAGCGTTGTGGAGGGGGCTACTCTGGAGACCCAGTACTTC
CSVVEGATLETQYF
>TRBV25-1|TRBJ1-5|TRBD1|NA
TGTGCCAGCAGTGAAGGGGGGACAGTCCTCAATCAGCCCCAGCATTTT
CASSEGGTVLNQPQHF
>TRBV5-4|TRBJ2-1|NA|few
TGTGCCATCAAAACAGAAGTTCTTTCGAGTAATGAGCAGTTCTTC
CAIKTEVLSSNEQFF
>TRBV5-1|TRBJ2-7|TRBD1|NA
TGCGCCAGCAGCTCGGGGACAGGCGCGTACGAGCAGTACTTC
CASSSGTGAYEQYF
>TRBV4-2|TRBJ2-1|TRBD2|few
TGTGCCAGCAGCCAAGGGGCCCCGGGACTAGCGGGGATAAGGCAGCAGTTCTTC
CASSQGAPGLAGIRQQFF
>TRBV5-1|TRBJ2-7|TRBD1|NA
TGCGCCAGCAGCTTGGAGGCAGGGGGCCCCTACGAGCAGTACTTC
CASSLEAGGPYEQYF
>TRBV15|TRBJ2-5|TRBD1|NA
TGTGCCACCAGCAGAGAGCTCGGGACAGTCTACCAAGAGACCCAGTACTTC
CATSRELGTVYQETQYF
>TRBV6-5|TRBJ1-2|NA|few
TGTGCCAGCAGTGCGGGATTCTGGACGTATGGCTACACCTTC
CASSAGFWTYGYTF
>TRBV6-6|TRBJ2-1|TRBD2|few
TGTGCCAGCATCTCCGGGGGTAGCGGGAGGCCCAGGCAGTTCTTC
CASISGGSGRPRQFF
>TRBV28|TRBJ1-5|NA|NA
TGTGCCAGCAGTTACCCCTCGCAGATTAGCAATCAGCCCCAGCATTTT
CASSYPSQISNQPQHF
>TRBV20-1|TRBJ2-7|TRBD2|NA
TGCGGTGCTAGAGCGGGGGGCGAGCAGTACTTC
CGARAGGEQYF
>TRBV6-6|TRBJ1-5|TRBD1|NA
TGTGCCAGCAGCGGCCAGAGGACAGGGGGGAATCAGCCCCAGCATTTT
CASSGQRTGGNQPQHF
>TRBV4-2|TRBJ2-5|NA|few
TGTGCCAGCAGCCAAGAGGGCGAGACCCAGTACTTC
CASSQEGETQYF
>TRBV11-1|TRBJ2-3|NA|NA
TGTGCCAGCAGCTCTACCGGGTCCTTCACAGATACGCAGTATTTT
CASSSTGSFTDTQYF
>TRBV2|TRBJ2-7|NA|few
TGTGCCAGCAGTGATGATAGCCACGAGCAGTACTTC
CASSDDSHEQYF